A selection of T cell receptor beta chains follows, all from one sample in a study of T cells in Graves' hyperthyroidism and ophthalmopathy. MiXCR, run by TCRdb on the multiplex PCR reads, gives a single entry per CDR3 protein. The sample has a few hundred thousand distinct CDR3 sequences; roughly 13% are singletons. Sequenced input: blood. The receptors were gathered from a man under 40 with Graves' hyperthyroidism that later progressed to Graves' ophthalmopathy. CDR3s include the opening cysteine and the closing phenylalanine or tryptophan. The D gene is left open where the match is weak. Size is omitted from some rows. Given values are once, few, many or a class for expanded clones.

J: TRBJ2-2
D: TRBD1
V: TRBV2
size: many
CDR3: CASRGQTTGELFF
DNA: TGTGCCAGCAGGGGACAGACCACCGGGGAGCTGTTTTTT

J: TRBJ1-4
D: TRBD1
V: TRBV12-3/TRBV12-4
size: few
CDR3: CASSSRDSRTIATSEKLFF
DNA: TGTGCCAGCAGTTCCCGGGACAGCCGGACGATTGCAACTAGTGAAAAACTGTTTTTT

J: TRBJ1-1
D: .
V: TRBV18
size: many
CDR3: CASSQRGTEAFF
DNA: TGTGCCAGCTCTCAAAGGGGGACTGAAGCTTTCTTT

J: TRBJ2-1
D: TRBD1
V: TRBV20-1
size: many
CDR3: CSAIQGLDRAYNEQFF
DNA: TGCAGTGCTATCCAAGGTTTGGACAGGGCCTACAATGAGCAGTTCTTC

J: TRBJ2-7
D: TRBD1
V: TRBV4-1
size: few
CDR3: CASSQGQGRAYEQYF
DNA: TGCGCCAGCAGCCAGGGACAGGGAAGAGCCTACGAGCAGTACTTC

J: TRBJ1-5
D: TRBD1
V: TRBV19
size: few
CDR3: CASSIGLLRGNSNQPQHF
DNA: TGTGCCAGTAGTATAGGCCTCCTCAGGGGGAATAGCAATCAGCCCCAGCATTTT

J: TRBJ2-1
D: TRBD2
V: TRBV12-3/TRBV12-4
size: few
CDR3: CASSLAVAGGPNEQFF
DNA: TGTGCCAGCAGTTTGGCGGTAGCGGGGGGGCCTAATGAGCAGTTCTTC

J: TRBJ2-1
D: .
V: TRBV13
size: .
CDR3: CASSFGLAETNEQFF
DNA: TGTGCCAGCAGCTTTGGTCTAGCTGAAACCAATGAGCAGTTCTTC

J: TRBJ1-1
D: TRBD1
V: TRBV18
size: many
CDR3: CASSKGQFTWTAEAFF
DNA: TGTGCCAGCTCAAAGGGACAGTTTACGTGGACCGCTGAAGCTTTCTTT

J: TRBJ2-2
D: .
V: TRBV2
size: many
CDR3: CASSPQETTGELFF
DNA: TGTGCCAGCAGTCCCCAGGAGACCACCGGGGAGCTGTTTTTT

J: TRBJ2-1
D: TRBD1
V: TRBV5-1
size: .
CDR3: CASSLVANRGRGEQFF
DNA: TGCGCCAGCAGCTTGGTTGCTAACAGGGGGCGCGGGGAGCAGTTCTTC

J: TRBJ1-2
D: TRBD1
V: TRBV5-1
size: many
CDR3: CASSPGTAATDGYTF
DNA: TGCGCCAGCAGCCCCGGGACAGCCGCCACGGATGGCTACACCTTC

J: TRBJ2-2
D: .
V: TRBV6-1
size: many
CDR3: CASSLLGTGELFF
DNA: TGTGCCAGCAGTTTATTAGGTACCGGGGAGCTGTTTTTT

J: TRBJ2-2
D: TRBD2
V: TRBV28
size: .
CDR3: CAAGDGIYTGELFF
DNA: TGTGCCGCGGGGGACGGAATTTACACCGGGGAGCTGTTTTTT

J: TRBJ2-6
D: TRBD1
V: TRBV19
size: few
CDR3: CASSILLQGASPGANVLTF
DNA: TGTGCCAGTAGTATACTTTTGCAGGGGGCGAGCCCTGGGGCCAACGTCCTGACTTTC

J: TRBJ2-7
D: TRBD1
V: TRBV12-3/TRBV12-4
size: many
CDR3: CASSYGTGGEQYF
DNA: TGTGCCAGCAGTTACGGGACAGGGGGCGAGCAGTACTTC

J: TRBJ2-7
D: TRBD1
V: TRBV12-3/TRBV12-4
size: many
CDR3: CASSPGQSYEQYF
DNA: TGTGCCAGCAGTCCGGGACAGTCCTACGAGCAGTACTTC

J: TRBJ1-5
D: TRBD1
V: TRBV9
size: many
CDR3: CASSVGTGPSNQPQHF
DNA: TGTGCCAGCAGCGTAGGGACAGGCCCTAGCAATCAGCCCCAGCATTTT

J: TRBJ2-5
D: TRBD1
V: TRBV12-3/TRBV12-4
size: many
CDR3: CASSASRGETQYF
DNA: TGTGCCAGCAGTGCGAGCAGGGGGGAGACCCAGTACTTC

J: TRBJ1-2
D: .
V: TRBV3-1
size: many
CDR3: CASSPSGHSDGYTF
DNA: TGTGCCAGCAGCCCGAGCGGACATTCTGATGGCTACACCTTC

J: TRBJ2-5
D: TRBD2
V: TRBV2
size: .
CDR3: CASSQERAGVGTQYF
DNA: TGTGCCAGCAGCCAAGAGAGAGCGGGGGTGGGGACCCAGTACTTC

J: TRBJ2-7
D: .
V: TRBV15
size: many
CDR3: CATSRDRQTAYEQYF
DNA: TGTGCCACCAGCAGAGACAGACAGACCGCCTACGAGCAGTACTTC

J: TRBJ1-6
D: .
V: TRBV6-1
size: many
CDR3: CASRTPNSPLHF
DNA: TGTGCCAGCAGGACTCCAAATTCACCCCTCCACTTT

J: TRBJ1-5
D: .
V: TRBV20-1
size: many
CDR3: CSALEFGQPQHF
DNA: TGCAGTGCCTTAGAGTTTGGGCAGCCCCAGCATTTT

J: TRBJ2-1
D: .
V: TRBV24-1
size: .
CDR3: CATAPGHRTYNEQFF
DNA: TGTGCCACCGCGCCGGGACACAGAACCTACAATGAGCAGTTCTTC

J: TRBJ1-5
D: .
V: TRBV12-3/TRBV12-4
size: many
CDR3: CASSRSGSNQPQHF
DNA: TGTGCCAGCAGCCGGTCGGGAAGCAATCAGCCCCAGCATTTT

J: TRBJ2-7
D: .
V: TRBV20-1
size: many
CDR3: CSAGSRDSPYEQYF
DNA: TGCAGTGCAGGAAGCAGGGATTCGCCCTACGAGCAGTACTTC

J: TRBJ1-2
D: .
V: TRBV12-3/TRBV12-4
size: many
CDR3: CASSFSHFYGYTF
DNA: TGTGCCAGCAGTTTTTCGCATTTCTATGGCTACACCTTC

J: TRBJ1-5
D: TRBD1
V: TRBV5-5
size: many
CDR3: CASSGGTGENQPQHF
DNA: TGTGCCAGCAGCGGCGGGACAGGGGAAAATCAGCCCCAGCATTTT

J: TRBJ1-6
D: .
V: TRBV6-5
size: few
CDR3: CASSYGGVNSPLHF
DNA: TGTGCCAGCAGTTACGGGGGTGTTAATTCACCCCTCCACTTT

J: TRBJ2-3
D: TRBD2
V: TRBV11-2
size: many
CDR3: CASSPRLAGGSDTQYF
DNA: TGTGCCAGCAGCCCCCGACTAGCGGGGGGGTCAGATACGCAGTATTTT

J: TRBJ2-1
D: TRBD1
V: TRBV7-9
size: many
CDR3: CASSLWGQGDNEQFF
DNA: TGTGCCAGCAGCTTATGGGGACAGGGAGACAATGAGCAGTTCTTC

J: TRBJ2-1
D: TRBD1
V: TRBV29-1
size: few
CDR3: CSVEDFTGVGYNEQFF
DNA: TGCAGCGTTGAAGACTTTACAGGGGTAGGGTACAATGAGCAGTTCTTC

J: TRBJ2-1
D: .
V: TRBV28
size: .
CDR3: CASMLGGLEQFF
DNA: TGTGCCAGCATGCTGGGGGGCCTTGAGCAGTTCTTC

J: TRBJ1-5
D: .
V: TRBV6-1
size: many
CDR3: CASNPFRPHQLNQPQHF
DNA: TGTGCCAGCAACCCTTTCAGGCCGCATCAATTAAATCAGCCCCAGCATTTT

J: TRBJ1-1
D: .
V: TRBV15
size: few
CDR3: CATTPGRSYTEAFF
DNA: TGTGCCACCACCCCCGGCAGGTCCTACACTGAAGCTTTCTTT

J: TRBJ2-1
D: .
V: TRBV11-3
size: many
CDR3: CASSLTYEQFF
DNA: TGTGCCAGCAGCCTAACTTATGAGCAGTTCTTC

J: TRBJ1-1
D: .
V: TRBV7-2
size: many
CDR3: CASSLNRHTEAFF
DNA: TGTGCCAGCAGCTTAAACAGGCACACTGAAGCTTTCTTT

J: TRBJ1-1
D: .
V: TRBV20-1
size: many
CDR3: CSANGAGSEAFF
DNA: TGCAGTGCGAACGGTGCGGGCAGTGAAGCTTTCTTT

J: TRBJ1-4
D: .
V: TRBV6-1
size: few
CDR3: CASRTRSMGEKLFF
DNA: TGTGCCAGCAGGACTAGGTCGATGGGGGAAAAACTGTTTTTT

J: TRBJ2-2
D: TRBD2
V: TRBV12-3/TRBV12-4
size: many
CDR3: CASSPGLAGDTGELFF
DNA: TGTGCCAGCAGCCCAGGACTAGCGGGGGACACCGGGGAGCTGTTTTTT

J: TRBJ1-4
D: .
V: TRBV5-1
size: many
CDR3: CASRDTGATNEKLFF
DNA: TGCGCCAGCAGGGACACAGGAGCAACTAATGAAAAACTGTTTTTT

J: TRBJ2-3
D: .
V: TRBV13
size: many
CDR3: CASSRGRPTDTQYF
DNA: TGTGCCAGCAGCCGGGGGCGGCCCACAGATACGCAGTATTTT

J: TRBJ2-5
D: .
V: TRBV5-1
size: .
CDR3: CASRVQADLQETQYF
DNA: TGCGCCAGCAGGGTCCAAGCGGATCTCCAAGAGACCCAGTACTTC

J: TRBJ1-5
D: .
V: TRBV2
size: many
CDR3: CASSEASTDYSNQPQHF
DNA: TGTGCCAGCAGTGAAGCTTCGACCGACTATAGCAATCAGCCCCAGCATTTT

J: TRBJ2-3
D: .
V: TRBV29-1
size: many
CDR3: CSVEDGPSTDTQYF
DNA: TGCAGCGTTGAAGATGGACCAAGCACAGATACGCAGTATTTT

J: TRBJ1-5
D: TRBD1
V: TRBV9
size: few
CDR3: CASSVGGRDRQPQHF
DNA: TGTGCCAGCAGCGTAGGGGGGCGGGACAGGCAGCCCCAGCATTTT

J: TRBJ2-3
D: .
V: TRBV3-1
size: many
CDR3: CASSSPADTQYF
DNA: TGTGCCAGCAGTTCACCCGCAGATACGCAGTATTTT

J: TRBJ1-5
D: .
V: TRBV20-1
size: .
CDR3: CSARAGRDVRRYSNQPQHF
DNA: TGCAGTGCTAGAGCGGGAAGGGATGTAAGAAGGTATAGCAATCAGCCCCAGCATTTT

J: TRBJ1-2
D: .
V: TRBV7-6
size: few
CDR3: CASSLGREHGYTF
DNA: TGTGCCAGCAGCTTAGGCAGGGAACATGGCTACACCTTC

J: TRBJ1-5
D: TRBD1
V: TRBV28
size: .
CDR3: CASSSTGGWQPQHF
DNA: TGTGCCAGCAGTTCGACAGGGGGCTGGCAGCCCCAGCATTTT

J: TRBJ2-2
D: .
V: TRBV30
size: many
CDR3: CAWSLQDSGELFF
DNA: TGTGCCTGGAGTCTACAGGATTCGGGGGAGCTGTTTTTT

J: TRBJ1-1
D: .
V: TRBV29-1
size: few
CDR3: CSVEKGGEAFF
DNA: TGCAGCGTTGAAAAGGGAGGTGAAGCTTTCTTT

J: TRBJ1-1
D: .
V: TRBV28
size: many
CDR3: CASSLRQRLTFF
DNA: TGTGCCAGCAGTTTAAGACAAAGGTTAACTTTCTTT

J: TRBJ1-6
D: .
V: TRBV6-1
size: .
CDR3: CASRPGFINSPLHF
DNA: TGTGCCAGCAGACCAGGCTTTATTAATTCACCCCTCCACTTT

J: TRBJ2-5
D: .
V: TRBV11-3
size: .
CDR3: CASSPDRGRETQYF
DNA: TGTGCCAGCAGCCCCGACCGGGGCAGGGAGACCCAGTACTTC